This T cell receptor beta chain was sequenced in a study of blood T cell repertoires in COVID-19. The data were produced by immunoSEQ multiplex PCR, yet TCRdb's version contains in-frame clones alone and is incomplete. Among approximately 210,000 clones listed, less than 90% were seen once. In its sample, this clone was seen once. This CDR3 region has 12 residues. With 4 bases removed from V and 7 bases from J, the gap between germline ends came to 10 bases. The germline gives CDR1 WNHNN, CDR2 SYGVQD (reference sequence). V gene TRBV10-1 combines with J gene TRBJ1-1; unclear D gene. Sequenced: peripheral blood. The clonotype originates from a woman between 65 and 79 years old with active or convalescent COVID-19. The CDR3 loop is CASSAGLYEAFF. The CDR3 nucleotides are TGCGCCAGCAGTGCGGGTTTGTATGAAGCTTTCTTT.